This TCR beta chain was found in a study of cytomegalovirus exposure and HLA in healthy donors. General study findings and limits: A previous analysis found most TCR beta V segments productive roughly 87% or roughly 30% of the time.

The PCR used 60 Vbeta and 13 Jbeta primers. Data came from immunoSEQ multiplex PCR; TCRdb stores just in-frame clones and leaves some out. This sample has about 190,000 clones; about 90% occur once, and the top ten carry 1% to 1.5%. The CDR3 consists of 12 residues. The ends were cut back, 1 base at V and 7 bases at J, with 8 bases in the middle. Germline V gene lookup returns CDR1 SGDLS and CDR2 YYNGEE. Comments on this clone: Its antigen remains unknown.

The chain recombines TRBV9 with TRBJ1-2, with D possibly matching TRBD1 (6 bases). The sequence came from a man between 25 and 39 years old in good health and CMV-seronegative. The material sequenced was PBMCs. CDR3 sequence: CASSVQGFGYTF. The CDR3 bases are TGTGCCAGCAGCGTACAGGGGTTTGGCTACACCTTC.